The 23 T cell receptor beta chains presented below share a single source sample, sequenced in a study of T cell repertoires in cytomegalovirus infection (dated by TCRdb to the late 2010s). No cognate antigen is known for these TCRs. Sequenced using an Illumina HiSeq 1500. The raw public reads went through TCRdb reprocessing: fastp at Q25, MiXCR clone calling, in-frame beta chains kept. Each CDR3 protein gets just one entry, which takes the most common genes and DNA from the rows behind it. For this sample there are approximately 81,000 distinct CDR3 sequences; roughly a quarter appear just once. The top ten constitute roughly 50% of the sample. The treatment or condition label, as the study defines it: in vitro stimulation with specific CMV peptide epitopes to enrich CMV-specific T cells. This specimen was CD8+ T cells from cultured PBMCs, taken from culture after CMV antigen stimulation. All receptors derive from a human donor in good health (CMV status not recorded). Some clones in this sample may be carry-over from other donors' samples.

The DNA of the CDR3 is TGTGCCAGTAGTTTACGGTCTGCCCCCTTAGAGACCCAGTACTTC. It yields the protein CASSLRSAPLETQYF. The chain carries TRBV19 and TRBJ2-5; D unclear. V shed 5 bases and J shed 4 bases, with 17 bases lying between them. In germline, CDR1 is LNHDA, CDR2 SQIVND (reference sequence). The CDR3 runs 15 residues.

This clonotype was seen only a few times. V is TRBV6-2 or TRBV6-3 and J is TRBJ2-7, with 9 bases identical to TRBD1. CDR1 and CDR2 from the germline V gene are MNHEY and SVGEGT. CDR3 length equals 17 residues. The V gene end was trimmed by 6 bases and the J gene end by 0 bases; junction bases not matched to a gene: 12. CDR3 residues: CASSRTGTGTLSYEQYF. The CDR3 coding sequence is TGTGCCAGCAGCCGAACCGGGACAGGGACCCTCTCCTACGAGCAGTACTTC.

The chain couples TRBV6-2 or TRBV6-3 to TRBJ2-3; 14 bases agree with TRBD2. Germline lookup yields CDR1 MNHEY and CDR2 SVGEGT. The CDR3 extends over 15 amino acids. The V segment lost 7 bases and the J segment 4 bases; nucleotides outside the gene matches: 4. The CDR3 spells CASNPTSGGADTQYF. DNA for the CDR3: TGTGCCAGCAACCCGACTAGCGGGGGGGCAGATACGCAGTATTTT.

DNA for the CDR3: TGTGCCAGCCAGGCGAGGGAAGCTTTCTTT. This sequence encodes CASQAREAFF. The rearrangement joins TRBV2 to TRBJ1-1; unclear D gene. With 8 bases removed from V and 8 bases from J, the gap between germline ends came to 9 bases. The CDR3 spans 10 residues. Germline CDR1 SNHLY, CDR2 FYNNEI.

This clonotype was found a few times. This sequence joins TRBV28 and TRBJ1-1; TRBD1 agrees at 10 bases. This CDR3 is 19 amino acids long. The germline gives CDR1 MDHEN, CDR2 SYDVKM. The J segment lost 0 bases and the V segment lost 2 bases, leaving 12 bases of the junction unmatched. The CDR3 DNA sequence: TGTGCCAGCAGTTTACATGGACCGGGACAGGGGTTGATGAACACTGAAGCTTTCTTT. Translation: CASSLHGPGQGLMNTEAFF.

This clonotype was detected only a few times. This rearrangement joins TRBV4-1 to TRBJ1-1; 8 nucleotides line up with TRBD1. Looked up from germline, CDR1 is MGHRA and CDR2 is YSYEKL. The CDR3 runs 13 residues. V lost 2 bases, J lost 9 bases, and 5 bases stayed unmatched. CDR3 amino acids: CASSQQQGEKAFF. CDR3 nucleotide sequence: TGCGCCAGCAGCCAACAACAGGGGGAAAAAGCTTTCTTT.

This clonotype came up a few times. V usage is TRBV7-4 and J usage is TRBJ2-5, with 9 bases fitting TRBD2. CDR1 and CDR2 from the germline V gene are SGHVT and SQSDAQ. Unmatched junction bases numbered 11, after V lost 1 base and J lost 5 bases. This CDR3 has 17 amino acids. The CDR3 sequence is CASSLGRLAEMGETQYF. The CDR3 nucleotides are TGTGCCAGCAGCTTAGGGCGACTAGCGGAGATGGGGGAGACCCAGTACTTC.

The sample holds many counts of this clonotype. CDR3 in amino acids: CASSALGSSYNEQFF. CDR3 nucleotides: TGTGCCAGCAGTGCCCTCGGGTCTTCCTACAATGAGCAGTTCTTC. The J gene is TRBJ2-1, the V gene TRBV6-1; no reliable D call. Trimming left V 4 bases short and J 1 base short, with 11 bases between. Looked up from germline, CDR1 is MNHNS and CDR2 is SASEGT. The CDR3 is 15 residues long.

The rearrangement links TRBV9 to TRBJ2-1; the D is unclear. Germline V lookup: CDR1 SGDLS, CDR2 YYNGEE. Between the trimmed V and J ends, which lost 4 bases and 4 bases, there was a span of 12 bases. The CDR3 contains 14 residues. CDR3 sequence (DNA): TGTGCCAGCAGCCCTTTGGGCAGTTACAATGAGCAGTTCTTC. It codes for CASSPLGSYNEQFF.

This clonotype has ten or more counts. The chain has TRBV7-8 and TRBJ2-3; maybe TRBD2 (6 bases). CDR3 length: 16 residues. Germline CDR1 SGHVS, CDR2 FQNEAQ. Between the trimmed V and J ends, which lost 3 bases and 9 bases, there was a span of 22 bases. This CDR3 is CASSFLVDSAGYTQYF. Written as DNA, the CDR3 is TGTGCCAGCAGCTTCCTCGTGGACTCAGCGGGCTACACGCAGTATTTT.

This clonotype was counted many times. The chain is built from TRBV19 and TRBJ2-7; a possible D gene is TRBD2 (6 bases). CDR1 and CDR2 from the germline V gene are LNHDA and SQIVND (reference sequence). The CDR3 is 13 amino acids. The V end was cut by 9 bases, the J end by 0 bases, with 12 bases between. The CDR3 sequence: CASSVGSSYEQYF. As DNA, the CDR3 is TGTGCCAGCAGCGTCGGGAGCTCCTACGAGCAGTACTTC.

The chain has TRBV3-1 and TRBJ2-7; no reliable D call. CDR1 is LGHDT, CDR2 YNNKEL, per germline (reference sequence). V dropped 0 bases and J dropped 0 bases, with 9 bases sitting between them. The CDR3 loop spans 15 amino acids. CDR3 amino acids: CASSQEGGDSYEQYF. CDR3 bases: TGTGCCAGCAGCCAAGAAGGCGGAGACTCCTACGAGCAGTACTTC.

Of note for this clonotype: At one end, the junction sequence differs from germline, possibly due to a read error. The genes are TRBV11-2 and TRBJ2-1; 9 bases map to TRBD2. The germline V gene encodes CDR1 SGHAT and CDR2 FQNNGV. The CDR3 covers 14 residues. This CDR3 is CANSLAGASNEQFF. In nucleotides, the CDR3 is TGTGCCAACAGCTTAGCGGGGGCCTCCAATGAGCAGTTCTTC.

The V gene is TRBV27, the J gene TRBJ1-1; D remains ambiguous. The germline V and J ends were trimmed by 3 bases and 9 bases, with 11 bases remaining between them. The CDR3 covers 12 residues. Germline V CDR1 and CDR2: MNHEY, SMNVEV (reference sequence). The DNA for the CDR3 is TGTGCCAGCAGTTTTCCGGGGAACCAAGCTTTCTTT. The encoded protein is CASSFPGNQAFF.

V gene TRBV10-2 combines with J gene TRBJ2-7; D perhaps matches TRBD1 (6 bases). Trimming pared 5 bases from V and 7 bases from J, leaving 18 bases between. Germline-derived CDR1 and CDR2 are WSHSY and SAAADI. This CDR3 comprises 14 residues. The CDR3 region has the DNA TGCGCCAGCAGTCAGGGAACAGGGTCCCTGGAGCAGTACTTC. Translating it yields CASSQGTGSLEQYF.

This clonotype occurred a few times. The J gene is TRBJ1-1, the V gene TRBV7-3; D unclear. The V gene's germline CDR1 is SGHTA and CDR2 FQGTGA. The germline V and J ends were trimmed by 5 bases and 4 bases, with 14 bases remaining between them. The CDR3 runs to 14 residues. CDR3 nucleotides: TGTGCCAGCAGCCCACGATCGGCGGGCACTGAAGCTTTCTTT. Its translation is CASSPRSAGTEAFF. The whole variable domain, remainder taken from reference TRBV7-3 and TRBJ1-1, is GAGVSQTPSNKVTEKGKYVELRCDPISGHTALYWYRQSLGQGPEFLIYFQGTGAADDSGLPNDRFFAVRPEGSVSTLKIQRTERGDSAVYLCASSPRSAGTEAFFGQGTRLTVV.

The chain links TRBV27 to TRBJ1-5; 7 bases are shared with TRBD1. The germline V gene encodes CDR1 MNHEY and CDR2 SMNVEV (reference sequence). V was pared by 0 bases and J by 5 bases, with 4 bases of the junction left unmatched. The CDR3 consists of 15 residues. The CDR3 nucleotides are TGTGCCAGCAGTTTATCGAGGACAGGTCATCAGCCCCAGCATTTT. This gives the protein CASSLSRTGHQPQHF.

This clonotype is a singleton in its sample. The CDR3 nucleotides read TGTGCCACCAGTGGGCCGCAGGGTCCCTTAGGAGAAGGCTACACCTTC. This gives the protein CATSGPQGPLGEGYTF. This sequence joins TRBV24-1 and TRBJ1-2; maybe TRBD1 (5 bases). In germline, CDR1 is KGHDR, CDR2 SFDVKD. V dropped 5 bases and J dropped 8 bases, with 23 bases sitting between them. The CDR3 has 16 amino acids.

This clonotype was detected many times. CDR3 DNA sequence: TGTGCCAGCAGCGCGACAGGGCTAAGCGACCCAGATACGCAGTATTTT. It codes for CASSATGLSDPDTQYF. The chain has TRBV11-2 and TRBJ2-3; 7 bases line up with TRBD1. J was trimmed by 4 bases and V by 5 bases; bases with no gene match: 12. Germline V CDR1 and CDR2: SGHAT, FQNNGV. This CDR3 is 16 amino acids long. Variable domain in full (rest from reference TRBV11-2 and TRBJ2-3): EAGVAQSPRYKIIEKRQSVAFWCNPISGHATLYWYQQILGQGPKLLIQFQNNGVVDDSQLPKDRFSAERLKGVDSTLKIQPAKLEDSAVYLCASSATGLSDPDTQYFGPGTRLTVL.

Many counts were recorded for this clonotype. This chain uses TRBV6-1 with TRBJ1-5; a possible D gene is TRBD1 (6 bases). This CDR3 is built from 15 residues. CDR1 is MNHNS, CDR2 SASEGT, per germline. V lost 6 bases to trimming and J lost 3 bases, with 15 bases between them. The CDR3 bases are TGTGCCAGCAGGGCGACAGGCTTGACCAATCAGCCCCAGCATTTT. This encodes CASRATGLTNQPQHF.

This clonotype was observed a few times. This sequence joins TRBV7-9 and TRBJ1-1; TRBD1 might be the D (5 bases). The CDR3 sequence is 15 residues long. Germline V gives CDR1 SEHNR, CDR2 FQNEAQ (reference sequence). Trimming took off 7 bases at V and 5 bases at J, with 20 bases between the two ends. CDR3 in amino acids: CASTPLTGLATEAFF. The CDR3 DNA follows: TGTGCCAGCACCCCTTTAACAGGACTGGCGACTGAAGCTTTCTTT.

This clonotype was seen a single time. The V gene is TRBV2, the J gene TRBJ1-5; TRBD1 is a possible D gene (6 bases). This CDR3 region has 14 residues. Germline V lookup: CDR1 SNHLY, CDR2 FYNNEI. Trimming shortened V by 1 base and J by 11 bases, and 15 bases separated the two germline ends. The CDR3 coding sequence is TGTGCCAGCAGTGAAGGGCAGGGGTACGGAGCCCAGCATTTT. Translated: CASSEGQGYGAQHF.

This sequence joins TRBV7-3 and TRBJ2-3; D not resolved. V was clipped by 2 bases and J by 2 bases, with 8 bases between them. Per the germline V gene, CDR1 is SGHTA and CDR2 is FQGTGA. CDR3 length: 14 amino acids. The CDR3 region has the DNA TGTGCCAGCAGCTTACAGTCTCCCACAGATACGCAGTATTTT. Its translation: CASSLQSPTDTQYF.